A single sample is the source of the 11 T cell receptor beta chains below, sequenced in a study of blood T cell repertoires in COVID-19. Sequencing used immunoSEQ multiplex PCR; TCRdb keeps in-frame clones, though not all of them. Here the sample spans 240,000 or so clones, approximately 78% being singletons. Material: peripheral blood. These receptors were taken from a woman in her late teens or twenties with acute or convalescent COVID-19.

The chain combines TRBV6-5 with TRBJ2-7; 8 bases line up with TRBD2. V shed 7 bases, J shed 7 bases, and the junction held 12 bases outside the gene matches. The CDR3 length is 14 residues. Germline V gene lookup returns CDR1 MNHEY and CDR2 SVGAGI. The CDR3 protein is CASTPGSGVGEQYF. CDR3 bases: TGTGCCAGCACCCCGGGTAGCGGGGTGGGGGAGCAGTACTTC.

The rearrangement links TRBV9 to TRBJ2-7; tentative D call: TRBD1 (5 bases). CDR3 length equals 14 residues. The ends were cut back, 0 bases at V and 5 bases at J, with 12 bases in the middle. Germline lookup yields CDR1 SGDLS and CDR2 YYNGEE. CDR3 amino acids: CASSVGQGLDEQYF. CDR3 sequence (DNA): TGTGCCAGCAGCGTAGGGCAGGGCTTGGACGAGCAGTACTTC.

The chain is built from TRBV6-5 and TRBJ2-6; D remains ambiguous. Germline V lookup: CDR1 MNHEY, CDR2 SVGAGI. The CDR3 spans 16 residues. The V end lost 0 bases, the J end lost 1 base, and 7 bases lay between the germline ends. CDR3 nucleotides: TGTGCCAGCAGTTACTCGAAACGGTCTGGGGCCAACGTCCTGACTTTC. This gives the protein CASSYSKRSGANVLTF.

The chain uses TRBV5-1 and TRBJ2-7, with 7 nucleotides matching TRBD1. The CDR3 is 14 amino acids. Germline CDR1 SGHRS, CDR2 YFSETQ. The ends lost 4 bases at V and 6 bases at J; junction bases unmatched: 10. The CDR3 DNA sequence: TGCGCCAGCAGCCCAAGACAGGGAGTGGGCGAGCAGTACTTC. Amino acids: CASSPRQGVGEQYF.

In its sample, this clone was seen many times. The chain is built from TRBV14 and TRBJ2-7, with a tentative D call TRBD2 (6 bases). Trimming cost V 3 bases and J 0 bases, with 12 bases left between them. CDR3 length: 15 amino acids. Looked up from germline, CDR1 is SGHDN and CDR2 is FVKESK. The DNA for the CDR3 is TGTGCCAGCAGCCAGCCTAGCGCTCGCTCCTACGAGCAGTACTTC. Protein: CASSQPSARSYEQYF.

CDR3 residues: CASSLQGATEAFF. In nucleotides, the CDR3 is TGTGCCAGCAGTTTACAGGGGGCGACTGAAGCTTTCTTT. The chain uses TRBV12-3 or TRBV12-4 and TRBJ1-1, with 8 bases aligning to TRBD1. V lost 2 bases, J lost 5 bases, and 1 base stayed unmatched. The CDR3 spans 13 residues.

This chain links TRBV27 with TRBJ1-3; possibly TRBD1 for D (6 bases). V was clipped by 5 bases and J by 0 bases, with 11 bases between them. The CDR3 totals 15 residues. Germline CDR1 MNHEY, CDR2 SMNVEV (reference sequence). The CDR3 sequence: CASSPGHASGNTIYF. The CDR3 nucleotides read TGTGCCAGCAGTCCGGGACATGCCTCTGGAAACACCATATATTTT.

This chain uses TRBV2 with TRBJ2-3; D is unclear. Germline V gene data show CDR1 as SNHLY and CDR2 as FYNNEI. Trimming shortened V by 6 bases and J by 0 bases, and 10 bases separated the two germline ends. The CDR3 runs to 14 residues. CDR3 amino acids: CASRGRISTDTQYF. For the CDR3, the DNA is TGTGCCAGCAGGGGCAGGATTAGCACAGATACGCAGTATTTT.

The chain combines TRBV30 with TRBJ2-7; 7 positions agree with TRBD2. Losses at the gene ends were 2 bases for V and 1 base for J; bases not matched to a gene: 2. Germline CDR1 GTSNPN, CDR2 SVGIG (reference sequence). The CDR3 is 13 residues long. CDR3 sequence (DNA): TGTGCCTGGAGTATGGGGGGGTCCTACGAGCAGTACTTC. This translates into CAWSMGGSYEQYF.

In nucleotides, the CDR3 is TGCGCCAGCAGCGGCCAGGATCAACGGGGTGGCTACACCTTC. Translating gives CASSGQDQRGGYTF. This chain links TRBV5-1 with TRBJ1-2; no reliable D call. Germline assignment: CDR1 SGHRS and CDR2 YFSETQ. The V end was cut by 4 bases, the J end by 7 bases, with 17 bases between. This CDR3 contains 14 residues.

The chain uses TRBV7-2 and TRBJ2-7; 10 nucleotides align to TRBD2. Losses at the gene ends were 1 base for V and 2 bases for J; bases not matched to a gene: 5. This CDR3 comprises 16 residues. Germline V gene sequence: CDR1 SGHTA, CDR2 FQGNSA. CDR3 nucleotides: TGTGCCAGCAGCTTAGTAGTAGGACTAGCGGCCTACGAGCAGTACTTC. Its protein product is CASSLVVGLAAYEQYF.